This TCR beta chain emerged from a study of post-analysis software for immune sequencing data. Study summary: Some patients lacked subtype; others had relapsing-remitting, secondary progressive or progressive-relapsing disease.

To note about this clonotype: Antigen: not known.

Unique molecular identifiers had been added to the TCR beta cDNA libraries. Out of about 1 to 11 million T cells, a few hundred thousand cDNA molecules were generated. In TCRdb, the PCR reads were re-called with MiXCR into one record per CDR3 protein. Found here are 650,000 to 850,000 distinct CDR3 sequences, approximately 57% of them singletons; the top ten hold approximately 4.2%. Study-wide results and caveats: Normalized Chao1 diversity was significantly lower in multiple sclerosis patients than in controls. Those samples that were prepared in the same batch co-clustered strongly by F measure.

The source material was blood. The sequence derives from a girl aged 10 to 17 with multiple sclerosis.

CDR3 sequence reads: CSAREGAYGYTF. Written as DNA, the CDR3 is TGCAGTGCTAGGGAGGGGGCCTATGGCTACACCTTC. The chain uses TRBV20-1 and TRBJ1-2, with 7 bases matching TRBD1. The trim removed 3 bases at V and 4 bases at J, leaving 2 bases unmatched. The germline V gene encodes CDR1 DFQATT and CDR2 SNEGSKA (reference sequence). The CDR3 has 12 amino acids.